This T cell receptor (beta chain) was sequenced in a study of T cell changes during pregnancy in multiple sclerosis. Profiling relied on immunoSEQ multiplex PCR, and the TCRdb table lists in-frame clones only, not all of them. The sample lists roughly 89,000 clones, 85% to 95% occurring once. The sample in question was peripheral blood, obtained in the first trimester of pregnancy. This TCR was sampled from a female donor with multiple sclerosis, enrolled in a pregnancy study.

In nucleotides, the CDR3 is TGTGCCAGCAGAAGAAGTACATACAACAACACTGAAGCTTTCTTT. This encodes CASRRSTYNNTEAFF. J is TRBJ1-1 and V is TRBV6-6; no clear D gene. Germline assignment: CDR1 MNHNY and CDR2 SVGAGI (reference sequence). V lost 6 bases to trimming and J lost 2 bases, with 16 bases between them. This CDR3 comprises 15 residues.